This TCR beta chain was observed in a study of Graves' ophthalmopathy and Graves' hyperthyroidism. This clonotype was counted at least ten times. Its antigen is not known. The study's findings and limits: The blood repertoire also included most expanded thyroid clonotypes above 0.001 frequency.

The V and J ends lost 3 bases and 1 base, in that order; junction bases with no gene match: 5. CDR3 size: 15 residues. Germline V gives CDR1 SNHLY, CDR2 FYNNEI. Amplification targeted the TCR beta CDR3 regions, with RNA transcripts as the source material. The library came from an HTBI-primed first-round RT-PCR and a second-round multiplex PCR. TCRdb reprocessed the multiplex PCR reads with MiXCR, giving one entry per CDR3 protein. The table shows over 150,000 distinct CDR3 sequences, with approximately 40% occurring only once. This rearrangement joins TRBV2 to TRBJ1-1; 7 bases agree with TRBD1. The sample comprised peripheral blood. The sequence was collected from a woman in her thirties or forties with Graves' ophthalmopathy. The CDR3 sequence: CASSERTGQNTEAFF. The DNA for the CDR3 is TGTGCCAGCAGTGAGAGGACAGGCCAGAACACTGAAGCTTTCTTT.